These T cell receptor beta chains were read from a single sample in a study of CD8+ T cells in alopecia areata. Using immunoSEQ multiplex PCR, the repertoire was profiled, and TCRdb retains in-frame clones only, with some absent. The repertoire holds about 130,000 clones, with 49% as singletons. This specimen was CD8+ T cells sorted from blood, taken at week 0. These receptors were obtained from a human donor with alopecia areata. The conserved cysteine and the conserved F or W are not part of the CDR3 here. Fields, in order: J gene, V gene, clone size, CDR3 protein. Clone sizes are given selectively: once, few, many, or a class where the clone is expanded.

TRBJ2-1,TRBV30,-,AWNVLADHYNEQF
TRBJ2-2,TRBV6-6,-,ASSYSEGSTGELF
TRBJ2-1,TRBV4-3,few,ASSQVGAGGEQF
TRBJ2-1,TRBV5-4,-,ASSLDGTTSSYNEQF
TRBJ1-1,TRBV29-1,few,SVLISEAF
TRBJ2-7,TRBV13,once,ASSGGTDEPYEQY
TRBJ1-1,TRBV2,-,ASREQGANTEAF
TRBJ1-3,TRBV9,-,ASSPRGVNTIY
TRBJ2-7,TRBV2,-,ASSELGHPYEQY
TRBJ2-5,TRBV7-9,few,ASSFLGPKTQY
TRBJ2-7,TRBV27,once,ASSLTGNEQY
TRBJ2-7,TRBV4-1,-,ASSQVTLGTTYEQY
TRBJ2-7,TRBV27,-,ASSLFQGVSHEQY
TRBJ2-1,TRBV2,-,ASSELQYNEQF
TRBJ1-5,TRBV15,-,ATRWGFGNQPQH
TRBJ1-1,TRBV4-2,-,ASSPPGMGTEAF
TRBJ2-4,TRBV6-5,-,ASSLNQGEGNIQY
TRBJ1-2,TRBV2,-,ASSTNPRRTNYGYT
TRBJ1-6,TRBV14,-,ASSQDKGLHSPLH
TRBJ1-2,TRBV30,-,ACYTGRGYGYT
TRBJ1-1,TRBV4-1,-,ASSQESGAETEAF
TRBJ1-4,TRBV6-1,-,ASSGKGAGKLF
TRBJ1-5,TRBV29-1,-,RFGPLCQPQH
TRBJ2-3,TRBV7-9,-,ASSGGVGSASTDTQY
TRBJ1-6,TRBV7-6,-,ASRQGNSPLH
TRBJ1-1,TRBV13,-,ASSSDLVAEAF
TRBJ2-1,TRBV5-6,-,ASSPDRDEQF
TRBJ2-3,TRBV15,few,ATSRDRGMIADTQY
TRBJ1-2,TRBV18,-,ASREDAGYT
TRBJ2-5,TRBV9,-,ASSATGGWETQY
TRBJ1-5,TRBV9,-,ASSAGGASNQPQH
TRBJ2-1,TRBV7-9,few,ASSLDGSYNEQF
TRBJ1-4,TRBV4-3,few,ASSHVLRDRGGEKLF
TRBJ1-1,TRBV5-6,many,ASSLGRRGTEAF
TRBJ1-2,TRBV13,-,ASSLKGRNYGYT
TRBJ1-5,TRBV27,-,ASSLGTGNQPQH
TRBJ2-3,TRBV5-4,few,ASSLDRALAGVDTQY
TRBJ1-1,TRBV27,once,ASSLQGAGTEAF
TRBJ1-3,TRBV4-1,-,ASSQVGEGNTIY
TRBJ2-2,TRBV7-7,few,ASSWGLTNTGELF
TRBJ2-2,TRBV4-1,once,ASSQDEGASGTGELF
TRBJ1-1,TRBV29-1,few,SVVVQGMNTEAF
TRBJ1-2,TRBV4-2,-,ASSQAEDRNSYGYT
TRBJ2-5,TRBV30,few,AWSTNGGIGETQY
TRBJ2-5,TRBV2,-,ASSTGQVGETQY
TRBJ2-5,TRBV29-1,-,SVGGNLQETQY
TRBJ2-6,TRBV6-5,-,ASMRSGANVLT
TRBJ2-7,TRBV29-1,-,SVEQGEHEQY
TRBJ2-5,TRBV9,few,ASSVAGRMETQY
TRBJ1-4,TRBV13,-,ASSSWTRSEKLF